This record looks at one T cell receptor beta chain sequence and its context. Its specificity is unknown. The use of a sample-barcoded 5' primer and a J-beta primer mix characterized a second PCR of roughly 6 to 11 cycles. Every cDNA molecule carried a tag from a template-switch adaptor bearing 12 random nucleotides. From the 5' RACE reads, TCRdb called clonotypes with MiXCR, one entry per CDR3 protein. Of about 930,000 distinct CDR3 sequences listed, 29% are singletons. These data originate in a study of blood T cells in healthy people across ages. Study conclusions and caveats: A strong correlation was seen between TCR beta diversity and naive T cell percentage. The lack of PBMC sorting stopped any conclusive naive versus antigen-experienced comparison. Across the age range, TCR beta diversity per million T cells fell in a roughly linear way.

V was pared by 6 bases and J by 0 bases, with 22 bases between. There are 18 residues in the CDR3. Looked up from germline, CDR1 is SGHTS and CDR2 is YDEGEE. In addition, the sample was reused for a study of T cells of mothers and their children.

The specimen was blood. The chain carries TRBV5-8 and TRBJ1-5, with no clear D. This receptor was taken from a woman between 35 and 50 years old in good health. The DNA for the CDR3 is TGTGCCAGCACCCACCAGCCGCATACCCTCTATAGCAATCAGCCCCAGCATTTT. It codes for CASTHQPHTLYSNQPQHF.